The 17 T cell receptor beta chains below were found in one sample sequenced in a study of OX40 agonist ivuxolimab in advanced cancers. Repertoires were generated with immunoSEQ multiplex PCR, while TCRdb's copy carries only in-frame clones and drops some. The repertoire consists of nearly 80,000 clones, with approximately 85% occurring once and the leading ten covering 3.5% to 4.5%. The material was CD4+ or CD8+ T cells sorted from blood, obtained in a trial of the OX40 agonist ivuxolimab. The receptor set was obtained from an adult with an advanced solid tumor such as melanoma, head and neck, liver or kidney cancer.

The V and J genes are TRBV10-3 and TRBJ1-1, with D hard to call. Trimming took 10 bases from V and 2 from J, leaving 14 bases between them. The CDR3 consists of 13 residues. Germline lookup yields CDR1 ENHRY and CDR2 SYGVKD. The CDR3 loop is CATSPNSNTEAFF. The CDR3 DNA sequence: TGTGCCACCAGCCCCAATTCAAACACTGAAGCTTTCTTT.

V is TRBV15 and J is TRBJ1-4, with D tentatively TRBD1 (6 bases). This CDR3 has 13 residues. V lost 7 bases to trimming and J lost 8 bases, with 14 bases between them. In germline, CDR1 is LNHNV, CDR2 YYDKDF (reference sequence). CDR3 in DNA: TGTGCCACCACAAGGACAGTTTCCGAAAAACTGTTTTTT. Translating it yields CATTRTVSEKLFF.

This clone was observed a few times. The gene calls are TRBV4-2 and TRBJ1-2; 7 bases fit TRBD1. From germline, CDR1 is LGHNA and CDR2 YNFKEQ. This CDR3 has 15 amino acids. V lost 2 bases and J lost 2; bases outside the gene matches: 5. CDR3 sequence reads: CASSQWTGGNYGYTF. CDR3 in DNA: TGTGCCAGCAGCCAATGGACAGGTGGAAACTATGGCTACACCTTC.

The chain combines TRBV20-1 with TRBJ2-5; tentative D call: TRBD2 (7 bases). The J call may be faulty, since TRBJ2-7 better matches the DNA end. Germline V gene data show CDR1 as DFQATT and CDR2 as SNEGSKA (reference sequence). This CDR3 region has 11 residues. The CDR3 coding sequence is TGCAGTGTACAGGGAGGGGACGAGCAGTACTTC. Translating gives CSVQGGDEQYF.

The V call is TRBV5-4, the J call TRBJ2-5; 11 positions match TRBD1. This CDR3 contains 16 residues. V dropped 3 bases and J dropped 5; count of bases not matched to a gene: 9. Germline CDR1 is SGHNT and CDR2 is YYREEE (reference sequence). DNA of the CDR3: TGTGCCAGCAGCTCCCGGACAGGGGGCTATCGGGAGACCCAGTACTTC. Its protein product is CASSSRTGGYRETQYF.

The J gene is TRBJ2-5, the V gene TRBV19; D is undetermined. The germline V gene encodes CDR1 LNHDA and CDR2 SQIVND (reference sequence). The CDR3 runs to 14 residues. Trimming took off 1 base at V and 2 bases at J, with 8 bases between the two ends. CDR3 sequence: CASSIASGQETQYF. The CDR3 coding sequence is TGTGCCAGTAGTATAGCATCCGGGCAAGAGACCCAGTACTTC.

This chain joins TRBV30 and TRBJ2-4; perhaps D is TRBD1 or TRBD2 (6 bases each). Germline values: CDR1 GTSNPN, CDR2 SVGIG (reference sequence). The CDR3 is 15 residues long. Trimming removed 3 bases from V and 7 bases from J, with 19 bases in between. CDR3 bases: TGTGCCTGGAGCCGTACGGGGTGGGGGGCCAACATTCAGTACTTC. This encodes CAWSRTGWGANIQYF.

The chain links TRBV7-9 to TRBJ2-2; D call uncertain. The V gene lost 5 bases and the J gene lost 3 bases, with 7 bases spanning the gap. There are 13 residues in the CDR3. Germline assignment: CDR1 SEHNR and CDR2 FQNEAQ (reference sequence). The CDR3 reads CASSIPYTGELFF. CDR3 sequence (DNA): TGTGCCAGCAGCATCCCCTACACCGGGGAGCTGTTTTTT.

The J gene is TRBJ2-5, the V gene TRBV7-8; D gene unclear. The end of the DNA fits TRBJ2-7 better, so the J call may be wrong. Germline CDR1 reads SGHVS; CDR2 reads FQNEAQ. This CDR3 contains 15 residues. The CDR3 sequence is CASSLARQTGHEQYF. CDR3 DNA: TGTGCCAGCAGCTTAGCCCGGCAGACGGGCCACGAGCAGTACTTC.

The J gene is TRBJ2-5, the V gene TRBV21-1; the table names TRBD1, a call not compared with the DNA. TRBV21-1 is reported as a pseudogene. The CDR3 length is 15 residues. CDR3 nucleotide sequence: TGTGCCAGGTCACAGGGGGCTTCGTCCCAAGAGACCCAGTACTTC. Its translation: CARSQGASSQETQYF.

This chain joins TRBV6-1 and TRBJ2-2; D not certain. CDR1 and CDR2 (germline): MNHNS, SASEGT. The CDR3 has 11 amino acids. Trimming shortened V by 2 bases and J by 9 bases, and 4 bases separated the two germline ends. In nucleotides, the CDR3 is TGTGCCAGCAGTGAATTTCGGGAGCTGTTTTTT. This translates into CASSEFRELFF.

CDR3 region: CASSQDQKKFYGYTF. The CDR3, as DNA: TGCGCCAGCAGCCAGGATCAAAAAAAGTTTTATGGCTACACCTTC. The chain employs TRBV4-3 and TRBJ1-2; D is ambiguous. The CDR3 has 15 amino acids. CDR1 and CDR2 from the germline V gene are LGHNA and YSLEER. Trimming took 3 bases from V and 5 from J, leaving 16 bases between them.

The chain links TRBV28 to TRBJ1-2; 9 bases match TRBD1. From germline, CDR1 is MDHEN and CDR2 SYDVKM. Germline trimming cut 4 bases from V and 7 bases from J; bases unmatched to any gene: 10. The CDR3 contains 15 residues. The CDR3 is CASSSTDRGRLGYTF. The CDR3 DNA follows: TGTGCCAGCAGTTCAACGGACAGGGGCCGGCTTGGCTACACCTTC.

The chain uses TRBV2 and TRBJ1-1, with D unresolved. Germline V gene sequence: CDR1 SNHLY, CDR2 FYNNEI. The CDR3 is made up of 15 amino acids. Trimming removed 7 bases at V and 2 bases at J, with 17 bases between. The CDR3 DNA reads TGTGCCAGCAAAGGAGGTGCGGTGGTTAACACTGAAGCTTTCTTT. Its protein is CASKGGAVVNTEAFF.

The rearrangement links TRBV7-2 to TRBJ2-5; D may correspond to TRBD1 or TRBD2 (5 bases each). The CDR3 is 11 residues long. V lost 0 bases to trimming and J lost 11 bases, with 7 bases between them. Germline CDR1 is SGHTA and CDR2 is FQGNSA. The CDR3 reads CASSLAGEQYF. CDR3 DNA: TGTGCCAGCAGCTTAGCGGGGGAGCAGTACTTC. Using reference TRBV7-2 and TRBJ2-5 for the parts outside the CDR3, the full variable domain is GAGVSQSPSNKVTEKGKDVELRCDPISGHTALYWYRQSLGQGLEFLIYFQGNSAPDKSGLPSDRFSAERTGGSVSTLTIQRTQQEDSAVYLCASSLAGEQYFGPGTRLLVL.

V and J are TRBV6-5 and TRBJ1-4; D call uncertain. This CDR3 spans 15 amino acids. The germline V and J ends were trimmed by 6 bases and 0 bases, with 11 bases remaining between them. The V gene's germline CDR1 is MNHEY and CDR2 SVGAGI. CDR3 sequence: CASSLWTATNEKLFF. The CDR3 DNA follows: TGTGCCAGCAGCCTGTGGACGGCAACTAATGAAAAACTGTTTTTT.

This chain joins TRBV5-8 and TRBJ2-7; 8 nucleotides align to TRBD1. Germline V gene lookup returns CDR1 SGHTS and CDR2 YDEGEE. The length of the CDR3 is 20 residues. The ends lost 0 bases at V and 3 bases at J; junction bases unmatched: 20. CDR3 nucleotides: TGTGCCAGCAGCTTGGTACCCCTGGTGGGAGACAGGGGCGCCAGCTACGAGCAGTACTTC. It encodes CASSLVPLVGDRGASYEQYF.